A selection of T cell receptor beta chains follows, all from one sample in a study of Graves' ophthalmopathy and Graves' hyperthyroidism. TCRdb passed the multiplex PCR reads through MiXCR, listing each CDR3 protein once. The table lists around 1,200,000 distinct CDR3 sequences, 36% of them singletons. The sample consisted of peripheral blood or thyroid tissue (not recorded which). These receptors all stem from an adult man with Graves' hyperthyroidism. The CDR3 runs from the conserved cysteine through the conserved F or W. Fields, in order: D gene, J gene, clone size, V gene, CDR3 length, CDR3 DNA, CDR3 protein. A D gene is named only where the DNA matches it firmly. Only some rows state a clone size, as once, few, many or a class for expanded clones.

d_gene: TRBD1; j_gene: TRBJ1-4; abundance: NA; v_gene: TRBV10-3; len: 16; CDR3nt: TGTGCCACCCGAACCGGACAGGTTGCAACTAATGAAAAACTGTTTTTT; CDR3aa: CATRTGQVATNEKLFF
d_gene: TRBD1; j_gene: TRBJ1-1; abundance: NA; v_gene: TRBV28; len: 15; CDR3nt: TGTGCCAGCAGACCCGGGGACAGATTGAACACTGAAGCTTTCTTT; CDR3aa: CASRPGDRLNTEAFF
d_gene: NA; j_gene: TRBJ1-1; abundance: few; v_gene: TRBV6-1; len: 14; CDR3nt: TGTGCCAGCAACGACTGGGGGATGAACACTGAAGCTTTCTTT; CDR3aa: CASNDWGMNTEAFF
d_gene: NA; j_gene: TRBJ2-2; abundance: NA; v_gene: TRBV20-1; len: 14; CDR3nt: TGCAGTGCCAAGTCAGGGGCGGACACCGGGGAGCTGTTTTTT; CDR3aa: CSAKSGADTGELFF
d_gene: NA; j_gene: TRBJ2-6; abundance: few; v_gene: TRBV10-3; len: 11; CDR3nt: TGTGCCATCAGGGGTGCCAACGTCCTGACTTTC; CDR3aa: CAIRGANVLTF
d_gene: NA; j_gene: TRBJ1-5; abundance: NA; v_gene: TRBV27; len: 12; CDR3nt: TGTGCCAGCAGTCCCCACAATCAGCCCCAGCATTTT; CDR3aa: CASSPHNQPQHF
d_gene: TRBD2; j_gene: TRBJ2-5; abundance: many; v_gene: TRBV5-1; len: 17; CDR3nt: TGCGCCAGCAGCTTGGGCTATAGCGGGAGGGCCGTAGAGACCCAGTACTTC; CDR3aa: CASSLGYSGRAVETQYF
d_gene: NA; j_gene: TRBJ1-4; abundance: NA; v_gene: TRBV20-1; len: 14; CDR3nt: TGCAGTGCTAGAGACCCCCAAAAGGGCGGAAAACTGTTTTTT; CDR3aa: CSARDPQKGGKLFF
d_gene: TRBD1; j_gene: TRBJ1-3; abundance: few; v_gene: TRBV5-1; len: 18; CDR3nt: TGCGCCAGCAGCTTTGACAGGGAGTTCTACTCCTCTGGAAACACCATATATTTT; CDR3aa: CASSFDREFYSSGNTIYF
d_gene: NA; j_gene: TRBJ2-3; abundance: many; v_gene: TRBV10-3; len: 15; CDR3nt: TGTGCCATCAGACAGACCAAAGGGGGAGGTGATACGCAGTATTTT; CDR3aa: CAIRQTKGGGDTQYF
d_gene: NA; j_gene: TRBJ2-7; abundance: few; v_gene: TRBV19; len: 14; CDR3nt: TGTGCCAGTAGCCGGGGGCGGGACCCCTACGAGCAGTACTTC; CDR3aa: CASSRGRDPYEQYF
d_gene: NA; j_gene: TRBJ1-2; abundance: many; v_gene: TRBV12-3/TRBV12-4; len: 13; CDR3nt: TGTGCCAGCAGTCCGCTGCCAACGACTGGCTACACCTTC; CDR3aa: CASSPLPTTGYTF
d_gene: NA; j_gene: TRBJ1-2; abundance: few; v_gene: TRBV5-8; len: 13; CDR3nt: TGTGCCAGCAGCTTTATGCCGGCGAGGGGCTACACCTTC; CDR3aa: CASSFMPARGYTF
d_gene: TRBD1; j_gene: TRBJ1-1; abundance: NA; v_gene: TRBV20-1; len: 16; CDR3nt: TGCAGTGCCAAGGAAAAGGGACAGGGGGCATACACTGAAGCTTTCTTT; CDR3aa: CSAKEKGQGAYTEAFF
d_gene: NA; j_gene: TRBJ1-1; abundance: many; v_gene: TRBV9; len: 14; CDR3nt: TGTGCCAGCAATGAAGGGGATATTGTCACTGAAGCTTTCTTT; CDR3aa: CASNEGDIVTEAFF
d_gene: TRBD1; j_gene: TRBJ1-1; abundance: many; v_gene: TRBV4-3; len: 15; CDR3nt: TGCGCCAGCAGCCGGGACAGCTTCATGAACACTGAAGCTTTCTTT; CDR3aa: CASSRDSFMNTEAFF
d_gene: TRBD1; j_gene: TRBJ1-1; abundance: many; v_gene: TRBV12-3/TRBV12-4; len: 13; CDR3nt: TGTGCCAGCAGTTCCCCCGGTCAGGGGGCAGCTTTCTTT; CDR3aa: CASSSPGQGAAFF
d_gene: TRBD1; j_gene: TRBJ1-6; abundance: many; v_gene: TRBV2; len: 14; CDR3nt: TGTGCCAGCAGTGAAGCAAGGGGGCGTTCACCCCTCCACTTT; CDR3aa: CASSEARGRSPLHF
d_gene: NA; j_gene: TRBJ2-2; abundance: few; v_gene: TRBV12-3/TRBV12-4; len: 16; CDR3nt: TGTGCCAGCAGCAAGGGGTTGGGACTCGGGGCCGGGGAGCTGTTTTTT; CDR3aa: CASSKGLGLGAGELFF
d_gene: NA; j_gene: TRBJ2-2; abundance: many; v_gene: TRBV5-1; len: 15; CDR3nt: TGCGCCAGCAGCTTGCCAGGGCTAAGCACCGGGGAGCTGTTTTTT; CDR3aa: CASSLPGLSTGELFF
d_gene: TRBD1; j_gene: TRBJ2-5; abundance: many; v_gene: TRBV10-2; len: 13; CDR3nt: TGCGCCAGCACCCGGGACAGGGGAGAGACCCAGTACTTC; CDR3aa: CASTRDRGETQYF
d_gene: NA; j_gene: TRBJ2-7; abundance: NA; v_gene: TRBV25-1; len: 14; CDR3nt: TGTGCTGACGGTGGACAGCTTCGTCCGGGGGAGCAGTACTTC; CDR3aa: CADGGQLRPGEQYF
d_gene: NA; j_gene: TRBJ1-6; abundance: many; v_gene: TRBV10-2; len: 14; CDR3nt: TGCGCCAGCAGTGGGGTAGTCGGTAATTCACCCCTCCACTTT; CDR3aa: CASSGVVGNSPLHF
d_gene: NA; j_gene: TRBJ2-2; abundance: few; v_gene: TRBV6-1; len: 15; CDR3nt: TGTGCCAGCAGTGAGACTAGGGGGGCCACCGGGGAGCTGTTTTTT; CDR3aa: CASSETRGATGELFF
d_gene: NA; j_gene: TRBJ2-5; abundance: many; v_gene: TRBV25-1; len: 14; CDR3nt: TGTGCCAGCAGTGAATTCAGGTCCCAAGAGACCCAGTACTTC; CDR3aa: CASSEFRSQETQYF
d_gene: TRBD1; j_gene: TRBJ1-5; abundance: many; v_gene: TRBV7-8; len: 14; CDR3nt: TGTGCCAGCAGCCAAGGACAGGGGAGTCAGCCCCAGCATTTT; CDR3aa: CASSQGQGSQPQHF
d_gene: NA; j_gene: TRBJ2-2; abundance: NA; v_gene: TRBV15; len: 14; CDR3nt: TGTGCCACCAGCAGGACACAGGGATTAGGGGAGCTGTTTTTT; CDR3aa: CATSRTQGLGELFF
d_gene: TRBD1; j_gene: TRBJ1-2; abundance: many; v_gene: TRBV10-2; len: 13; CDR3nt: TGCGCCAGCAGAGCCGGGACAGGGGCAGGCTACACCTTC; CDR3aa: CASRAGTGAGYTF
d_gene: TRBD2; j_gene: TRBJ2-5; abundance: few; v_gene: TRBV28; len: 15; CDR3nt: TGTGCCAGCAGTACCCTGAGGGAGGGCCAAGAGACCCAGTACTTC; CDR3aa: CASSTLREGQETQYF